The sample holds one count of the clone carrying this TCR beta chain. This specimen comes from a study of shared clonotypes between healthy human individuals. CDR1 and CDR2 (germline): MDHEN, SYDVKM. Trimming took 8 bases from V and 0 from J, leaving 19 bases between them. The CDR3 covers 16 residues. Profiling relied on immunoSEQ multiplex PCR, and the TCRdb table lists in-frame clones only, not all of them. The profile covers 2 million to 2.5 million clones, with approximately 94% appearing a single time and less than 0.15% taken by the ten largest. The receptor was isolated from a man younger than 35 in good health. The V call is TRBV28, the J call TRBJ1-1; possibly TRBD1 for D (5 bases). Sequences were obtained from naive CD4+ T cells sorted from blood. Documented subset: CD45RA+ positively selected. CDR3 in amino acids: CASGISQGKMNTEAFF. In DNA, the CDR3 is TGTGCCAGCGGTATCAGTCAGGGTAAAATGAACACTGAAGCTTTCTTT.